The following is a TCR beta chain sequence with its context. Its antigen is still unknown. The input lacks base qualities; no much larger clone sits a single base away. Trimming removed 1 base from V and 7 bases from J; the gene matches leave 8 bases unexplained. CDR1 is given as GTSNPN and CDR2 as SVGIG, both from the germline V gene (reference sequence). The CDR3 runs 15 residues from the cysteine to the phenylalanine. Only the CDR3 region is kept as DNA, spanning 45 bases read in frame from base 1. This sample is drawn from a study of blood T cell repertoires in COVID-19 (dated by TCRdb to 2018 to 2020). Broadly, across the study: Samples covering the acute and convalescent phases of COVID-19 were provided by collaborators in the United States, Italy and Spain. The material from the prospective study consisted of cDNA or gDNA derived from T cells, B-cell-depleted T cells, or PBMCs. Subjects who had been exposed to COVID-19, were actively infected with it, or had recovered from it provided the deeply sampled blood TCRbeta repertoires that made up the dataset. A freely available public database, intended as a resource for researchers studying the immune response to SARS-CoV-2, is where the repertoires were released. The samples were drawn from the first 160 participants of the ongoing ImmuneRACE study and from 950 to 1,500 subjects provided by 6 global collaborators. Nearly every sample came with metadata listing a de-identified subject ID, COVID-19 status, age in years and sex. Where available, HLA class I and class II types were obtained from metadata supplied by the sample provider rather than from assay-based typing. Summary of the overall study and its limitations: Clinical and demographic metadata were provided uncurated, with the amount varying by source and participant.

TCRbeta CDR3 regions were amplified from genomic DNA by means of the immunoSEQ Assay, a bias-controlled multiplex PCR. In the paper's pipeline: The number of nucleated cells in each sample was estimated from the amplification of reference gene primers within the assay. To quantify the absolute abundance of each unique TCRbeta CDR3 rearrangement, sequence reads were collapsed and filtered. For each sample, productive Simpson clonality was calculated as the square root of Simpson's diversity index over productive rearrangements. TCRdb provides this immuneACCESS table in a form limited to in-frame rearrangements. Some clones are lacking; in checked studies, under half of them reflect an unresolved V gene, and why the rest are absent is not known. V and J calls and clone size come straight from that table; D and trimming were deduced from the DNA. The sample yields 90,000 to 150,000 clones; approximately 80% were counted once. 4% of the sample is in the top ten clones.

Whole blood was collected in K2EDTA tubes by collaborating institutions according to the institutions' own protocols. For TCRbeta analysis, collaborators shipped samples as frozen whole blood, isolated PBMCs, or DNA extracted from either of those sample types. The V and J segments used are TRBV30 and TRBJ1-4, and TRBD1 matches 8 of the central bases. The sequence derives from a woman older than 75 with acute or convalescent COVID-19. Sequenced input: peripheral blood. CDR3 region: CAWSALTGVGEKLFF. At the DNA level, the sequence is TGTGCCTGGAGTGCCCTGACAGGGGTCGGTGAAAAACTGTTTTTT.